The 4 T cell receptor beta chains listed next were all sequenced from one sample in a study of T cell responses to AZD1222 COVID-19 vaccine. Profiled with immunoSEQ multiplex PCR; TCRdb holds only in-frame clones, not every one. This sample has some 140,000 clones, with 92% found just once. This specimen was peripheral blood, taken on day 0 of AZD1222 vaccination. These receptors were collected from an adult in good health.

This clone is a singleton in its sample. V is TRBV6-5 and J is TRBJ2-7, with D unresolved. Trimming took 6 bases from V and 2 from J, leaving 11 bases between them. Germline CDR1 reads MNHEY; CDR2 reads SVGAGI. The CDR3 extends over 13 amino acids. The CDR3 DNA reads as TGTGCCAGCAGAGCCGGGTCCCCCTACGAGCAGTACTTC. Protein: CASRAGSPYEQYF.

V gene TRBV6-5 combines with J gene TRBJ2-7; TRBD2 is a possible D gene (5 bases). V gave up 8 bases and J gave up 9 bases, with 20 bases separating them. The CDR3 is 13 residues long. Germline V gene data show CDR1 as MNHEY and CDR2 as SVGAGI. As DNA, the CDR3 is TGTGCCAGCTCGGTCCGGTCTCCGGCGGGGCAGTACTTC. Translating it yields CASSVRSPAGQYF.

This sequence joins TRBV7-9 and TRBJ2-7, with no clear D. Germline V lookup: CDR1 SEHNR, CDR2 FQNEAQ (reference sequence). Trimming shortened V by 5 bases and J by 7 bases, and 12 bases separated the two germline ends. This CDR3 comprises 12 residues. The CDR3 DNA reads as TGTGCCAGCAGCCATCGCTCTTGGGAGCAGTACTTC. It codes for CASSHRSWEQYF. The full variable domain, with the rest looked up from reference TRBV7-9 and TRBJ2-7, is DTGVSQNPRHKITKRGQNVTFRCDPISEHNRLYWYRQTLGQGPEFLTYFQNEAQLEKSRLLSDRFSAERPKGSFSTLEIQRTEQGDSAMYLCASSHRSWEQYFGPGTRLTVT.

This rearrangement joins TRBV7-9 to TRBJ1-2; no firm D call. The CDR3 is 15 amino acids. Germline CDR1 reads SEHNR; CDR2 reads FQNEAQ (reference sequence). The V gene lost 0 bases and the J gene lost 5 bases, with 13 bases spanning the gap. CDR3 sequence: CASSLATSEIYGYTF. CDR3 bases: TGTGCCAGCAGCTTAGCGACATCAGAGATTTATGGCTACACCTTC.